These T cell receptor beta chains were read from a single sample in a study of T cell responses to AZD1222 COVID-19 vaccine. Produced via immunoSEQ multiplex PCR; TCRdb's table is partial and in-frame only. Found here are roughly 100,000 clones, about 92% of them singletons; the top ten hold under 8.5%. Specimen: peripheral blood, collected 28 days after the second AZD1222 dose. The receptor source for this set is an adult who received the AZD1222 COVID-19 vaccine. CDR3s include the opening cysteine and the closing phenylalanine or tryptophan. The D gene is left open where the match is weak. Clone size is given for some rows only: seen once, a few or many times, or a class if the clone is expanded.

NA TRBJ1-1 NA TRBV19 CASSIVQGNSEAFF TGTGCCAGTAGTATAGTCCAGGGGAACTCTGAAGCTTTCTTT
NA TRBJ1-2 NA TRBV27 CASSFGGRGGYTF TGTGCCAGCAGTTTTGGCGGGCGGGGTGGCTACACCTTC
TRBD2 TRBJ2-1 NA TRBV4-3 CASSPTSGGDYNEQFF TGCGCCAGCAGCCCTACTAGCGGGGGGGACTACAATGAGCAGTTCTTC
NA TRBJ2-2 NA TRBV3-1/TRBV3-2 CASSHPTGELFF TGTGCCAGCAGCCACCCCACCGGGGAGCTGTTTTTT
NA TRBJ2-5 NA TRBV18 CASSPYAGETQYF TGTGCCAGCTCACCCTATGCCGGAGAGACCCAGTACTTC
NA TRBJ2-1 NA TRBV16 CASSQLLTPGSYNEQFF TGTGCCAGCAGCCAATTGCTGACGCCCGGCTCCTACAATGAGCAGTTCTTC
TRBD1 TRBJ1-4 NA TRBV19 CASSISTGGTNEKLFF TGTGCCAGTAGTATATCTACAGGGGGAACTAATGAAAAACTGTTTTTT
TRBD1 TRBJ1-4 once TRBV6-5 CASVRDSLEKLFF TGTGCCAGCGTTCGGGACAGTCTTGAAAAACTGTTTTTT
NA TRBJ2-4 NA TRBV19 CASNEGLEGIQYF TGTGCCAGTAACGAGGGACTCGAGGGCATTCAGTACTTC
TRBD1 TRBJ2-7 NA TRBV7-2 CASRQTGASYEQYF TGTGCCAGCAGGCAGACAGGGGCCTCCTACGAGCAGTACTTC
NA TRBJ2-5 NA TRBV7-7 CASSTQLGGVAETQYF TGTGCTAGCAGCACCCAGTTGGGGGGCGTTGCTGAGACCCAGTACTTC
NA TRBJ2-2 NA TRBV25-1 CASSYGPGELFF TGTGCCAGCAGTTATGGTCCGGGGGAGCTGTTTTTT
NA TRBJ1-4 NA TRBV10-2 CASWGSGSGEKLFF TGCGCCAGCTGGGGATCAGGGAGTGGAGAAAAACTGTTTTTT
NA TRBJ1-1 NA TRBV3-1/TRBV3-2 CASSLRTEAFF TGTGCCAGCAGCCTCCGCACTGAAGCTTTCTTT
TRBD2 TRBJ2-1 NA TRBV28 CASSAGTSGYNEQFF TGTGCCAGCAGCGCCGGGACTAGCGGATACAATGAGCAGTTCTTC
TRBD1 TRBJ2-7 NA TRBV24-1 CATSWSGTGHEEQYF TGTGCCACCTCCTGGTCCGGGACAGGTCATGAGGAGCAGTACTTC
NA TRBJ1-6 NA TRBV19 CASNRKGQGGSPLHF TGTGCCAGTAACCGAAAGGGGCAGGGAGGCTCACCCCTCCACTTT
NA TRBJ2-7 few TRBV3-1/TRBV3-2 CASSLDSYEQYF TGTGCCAGCAGTCTGGACTCCTACGAGCAGTACTTC
NA TRBJ2-5 NA TRBV11-2 CASSLRLPGEGEETQYF TGTGCCAGCAGCTTACGGCTGCCAGGGGAAGGCGAAGAGACCCAGTACTTC
TRBD1 TRBJ1-2 NA TRBV6-5 CASRQTGVDYGYTF TGTGCCAGCAGACAGACAGGGGTCGACTATGGCTACACCTTC
NA TRBJ1-1 NA TRBV18 CASSPRANTEAFF TGTGCCAGCTCCCCGCGGGCGAACACTGAAGCTTTCTTT
NA TRBJ1-2 NA TRBV6-5 CASSYLGTGLYGYTF TGTGCCAGCAGTTACCTCGGCACAGGTCTCTATGGCTACACCTTC
NA TRBJ2-1 NA TRBV3-1/TRBV3-2 CASSQGYNEQFF TGTGCCAGCAGCCAAGGGTACAATGAGCAGTTCTTC
NA TRBJ1-6 NA TRBV7-2 CASSLGRAGNSPLHF TGTGCCAGCAGCTTGGGCAGGGCGGGTAATTCACCCCTCCACTTT
NA TRBJ2-1 NA TRBV7-2 CASSSSNEQFF TGTGCCAGCAGCTCGTCTAATGAGCAGTTCTTC
NA TRBJ2-7 NA TRBV6-2/TRBV6-3 CASTPGFDGSYEQYF TGTGCCAGCACCCCTGGCTTCGACGGCTCCTACGAGCAGTACTTC
TRBD1 TRBJ2-1 NA TRBV19 CASIPARGSYNEQFF TGTGCCAGTATCCCTGCCAGGGGGTCCTACAATGAGCAGTTCTTC
TRBD2 TRBJ2-1 NA TRBV3-1/TRBV3-2 CASSPHRGGEQFF TGTGCCAGCAGCCCGCACCGCGGGGGGGAGCAGTTCTTC
NA TRBJ2-7 NA TRBV27 CASSLSARSSYEQYF TGTGCCAGCAGTCTATCCGCCAGGTCTTCCTACGAGCAGTACTTC
TRBD1 TRBJ1-1 NA TRBV6-5 CASSYDRGTEAFF TGTGCCAGCAGTTACGACAGGGGCACTGAAGCTTTCTTT
TRBD1 TRBJ2-7 NA TRBV4-1 CASSRVQGEPYEQYF TGCGCCAGCAGCCGGGTACAGGGGGAACCTTACGAGCAGTACTTC
TRBD1 TRBJ1-4 NA TRBV4-1 CASSQDRRTGVAANEKLFF TGCGCCAGCAGCCAAGATAGGAGGACAGGGGTGGCAGCTAATGAAAAACTGTTTTTT
TRBD2 TRBJ2-1 NA TRBV3-1/TRBV3-2 CASSPQEPSPSGVYNEQFF TGTGCCAGCAGCCCTCAAGAACCCTCCCCTAGCGGGGTTTACAATGAGCAGTTCTTC
NA TRBJ2-3 NA TRBV11-2 CASSLPTRGARSTDTQYF TGTGCCAGCAGCCTTCCAACCCGGGGGGCCCGAAGCACAGATACGCAGTATTTT
NA TRBJ1-1 NA TRBV7-6 CASSLKGGRNTEAFF TGTGCCAGCAGCTTGAAAGGGGGAAGGAACACTGAAGCTTTCTTT
NA TRBJ1-2 NA TRBV7-2 CASSLSGSINYGYTF TGTGCCAGCAGCTTATCAGGTTCCATCAACTATGGCTACACCTTC
NA TRBJ2-7 NA TRBV6-6 CASSYSGGASRFEQYF TGTGCCAGCAGTTACTCTGGAGGAGCCTCACGTTTCGAGCAGTACTTC
TRBD2 TRBJ2-7 NA TRBV7-6 CASSLWGTSGENYEQYF TGTGCCAGCAGCTTATGGGGGACTAGCGGGGAAAACTACGAGCAGTACTTC
TRBD2 TRBJ2-1 NA TRBV4-2 CASSQEGLAGGLHEQFF TGTGCCAGCAGCCAAGAGGGACTAGCGGGGGGGCTGCATGAGCAGTTCTTC
NA TRBJ1-2 NA TRBV29-1 CSAEGYGTHYGYTF TGCAGCGCCGAAGGTTACGGGACCCACTATGGCTACACCTTC
NA TRBJ1-2 NA TRBV4-1 CASSPSPTDANYGYTF TGCGCCAGCAGCCCAAGCCCGACGGACGCAAACTATGGCTACACCTTC
NA TRBJ1-1 NA TRBV14 CASSQGHLTEAFF TGTGCCAGCAGCCAGGGACACCTCACTGAAGCTTTCTTT
NA TRBJ1-2 NA TRBV11-2 CASSNPSYYTF TGTGCCAGCAGCAATCCATCGTACTACACCTTC
NA TRBJ2-7 NA TRBV19 CASSPGTTSSYEQYF TGTGCCAGTAGCCCCGGGACCACAAGCTCCTACGAGCAGTACTTC
NA TRBJ2-7 NA TRBV7-9 CASNSGQIYEQYF TGTGCCAGCAACTCCGGACAGATCTACGAGCAGTACTTC
NA TRBJ1-2 NA TRBV7-3 CASSAFSSAGQGSENGYTF TGTGCCAGCAGCGCTTTCTCTTCGGCCGGTCAGGGAAGTGAGAATGGCTACACCTTC
NA TRBJ2-3 NA TRBV27 CASSLGPDRGAGADTQYF TGTGCCAGCAGTTTAGGGCCTGACAGGGGAGCGGGAGCAGATACGCAGTATTTT
NA TRBJ2-2 NA TRBV7-8 CASSLVQTGELFF TGTGCCAGCAGCTTAGTGCAGACCGGGGAGCTGTTTTTT
TRBD2 TRBJ2-7 NA TRBV7-2 CASSLRLAGGFYEQYF TGTGCCAGCAGCTTACGGCTGGCGGGGGGATTCTACGAGCAGTACTTC
TRBD2 TRBJ2-1 NA TRBV5-6 CASSLGLAGGAEQFF TGTGCCAGCAGCCTCGGGCTAGCGGGGGGGGCTGAGCAGTTCTTC
NA TRBJ1-6 NA TRBV27 CASSPRGSSYNSPLHF TGTGCCAGCAGCCCGAGGGGGAGCTCCTATAATTCACCCCTCCACTTT